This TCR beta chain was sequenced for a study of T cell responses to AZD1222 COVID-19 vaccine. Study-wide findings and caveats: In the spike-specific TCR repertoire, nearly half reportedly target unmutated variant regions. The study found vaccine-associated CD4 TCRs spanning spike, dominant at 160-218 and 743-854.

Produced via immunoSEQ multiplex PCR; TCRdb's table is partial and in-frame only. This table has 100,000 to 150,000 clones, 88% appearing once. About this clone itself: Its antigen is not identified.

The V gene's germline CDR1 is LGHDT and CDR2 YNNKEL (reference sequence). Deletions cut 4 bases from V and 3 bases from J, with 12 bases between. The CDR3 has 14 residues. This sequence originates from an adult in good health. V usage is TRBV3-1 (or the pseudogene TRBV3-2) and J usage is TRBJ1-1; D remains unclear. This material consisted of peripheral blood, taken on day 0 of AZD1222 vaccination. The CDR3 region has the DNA TGTGCCAGCAGCCGACTTCCTAGGGACACTGAAGCTTTCTTT. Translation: CASSRLPRDTEAFF.